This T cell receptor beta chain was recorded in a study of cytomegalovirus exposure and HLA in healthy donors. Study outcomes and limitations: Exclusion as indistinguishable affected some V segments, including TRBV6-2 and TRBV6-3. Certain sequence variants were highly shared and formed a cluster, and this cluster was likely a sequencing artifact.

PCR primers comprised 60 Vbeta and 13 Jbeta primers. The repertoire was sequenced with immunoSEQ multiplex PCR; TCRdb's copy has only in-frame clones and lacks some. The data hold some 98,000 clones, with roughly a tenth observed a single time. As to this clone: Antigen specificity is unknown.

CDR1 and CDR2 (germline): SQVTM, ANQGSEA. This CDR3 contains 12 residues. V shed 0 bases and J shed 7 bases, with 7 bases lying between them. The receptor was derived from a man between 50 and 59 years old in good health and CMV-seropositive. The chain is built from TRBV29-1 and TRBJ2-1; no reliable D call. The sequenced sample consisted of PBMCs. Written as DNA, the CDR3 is TGCAGCGTTGAAGAGTCACTGAATGAGCAGTTCTTC. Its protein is CSVEESLNEQFF.